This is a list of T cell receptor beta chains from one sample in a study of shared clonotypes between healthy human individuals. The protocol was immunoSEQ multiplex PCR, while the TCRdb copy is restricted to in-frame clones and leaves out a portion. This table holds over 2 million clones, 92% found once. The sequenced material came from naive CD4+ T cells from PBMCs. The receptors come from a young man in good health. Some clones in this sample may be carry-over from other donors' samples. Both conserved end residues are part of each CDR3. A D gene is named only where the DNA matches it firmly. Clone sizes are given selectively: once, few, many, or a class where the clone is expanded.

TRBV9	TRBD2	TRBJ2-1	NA	CASSSGGSGRAQWNEQFF	TGTGCCAGCAGCTCGGGTGGAAGCGGGAGGGCCCAGTGGAATGAGCAGTTCTTC
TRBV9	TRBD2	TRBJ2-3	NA	CASSVTSASTDTQYF	TGTGCCAGCAGCGTAACTAGCGCAAGCACAGATACGCAGTATTTT
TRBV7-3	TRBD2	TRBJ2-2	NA	CASSLQTSGNTGELFF	TGTGCCAGCAGCTTACAGACTAGCGGGAACACCGGGGAGCTGTTTTTT
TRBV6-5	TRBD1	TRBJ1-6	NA	CASRPGTGGYSPLHF	TGTGCCAGCAGACCCGGGACAGGGGGCTATTCACCCCTCCACTTT
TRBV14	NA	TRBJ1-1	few	CASSRTLGRTEAFF	TGTGCCAGCAGCCGTACGTTGGGGCGGACTGAAGCTTTCTTT
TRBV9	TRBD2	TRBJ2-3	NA	CASSVSSGRGTDTQYF	TGTGCCAGCAGCGTCTCTAGCGGGAGAGGGACAGATACGCAGTATTTT
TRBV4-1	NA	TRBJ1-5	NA	CASSQGQGGNQPQHF	TGCGCCAGCAGCCAAGGACAAGGTGGCAATCAGCCCCAGCATTTT
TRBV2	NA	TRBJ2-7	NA	CASRLALESYSEQYF	TGTGCCAGCAGGCTCGCACTAGAATCCTATTCCGAGCAGTACTTC
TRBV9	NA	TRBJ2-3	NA	CASSVASAQAGTQYF	TGTGCCAGCAGCGTAGCTAGCGCCCAAGCAGGTACGCAGTATTTT
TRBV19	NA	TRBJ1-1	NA	CASRDRLNTEAFF	TGTGCCAGTAGGGACAGATTGAACACTGAAGCTTTCTTT
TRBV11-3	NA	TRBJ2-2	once	CASSSRDQNTGELFF	TGTGCCAGCAGCTCCCGGGACCAGAACACCGGGGAGCTGTTTTTT
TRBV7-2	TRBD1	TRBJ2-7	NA	CASSLRGTEPYEQYF	TGTGCCAGCAGCTTAAGGGGGACAGAACCCTACGAGCAGTACTTC
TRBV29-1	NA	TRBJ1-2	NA	CSVGGVLRIDNGYTF	TGCAGCGTGGGGGGGGTATTACGAATCGACAATGGCTACACCTTC
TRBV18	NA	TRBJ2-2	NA	CASSQTGLTGELFF	TGTGCCAGCTCACAAACGGGGCTTACCGGGGAGCTGTTTTTT
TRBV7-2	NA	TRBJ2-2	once	CASSLLTPGTGELFF	TGTGCCAGCAGCTTACTAACCCCGGGAACCGGGGAGCTGTTTTTT
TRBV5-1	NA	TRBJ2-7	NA	CASSHGSGDPYEQYF	TGCGCCAGCAGCCACGGGAGTGGGGATCCCTACGAGCAGTACTTC
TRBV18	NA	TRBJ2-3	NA	CASSSEGPSTDTQYF	TGTGCCAGCTCATCAGAGGGTCCTAGCACAGATACGCAGTATTTT
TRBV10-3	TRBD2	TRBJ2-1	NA	CAISPLSDLAEGTYNEQFF	TGTGCCATCAGTCCGCTTTCCGACCTAGCGGAGGGGACTTACAATGAGCAGTTCTTC
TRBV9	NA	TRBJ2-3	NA	CASSVAIAGTFTDTQYF	TGTGCCAGCAGCGTAGCCATCGCGGGAACCTTCACAGATACGCAGTATTTT
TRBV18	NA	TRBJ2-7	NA	CASSPSARGAGSYEQYF	TGTGCCAGCTCACCGAGCGCAAGGGGGGCCGGGTCCTACGAGCAGTACTTC
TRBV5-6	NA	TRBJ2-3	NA	CASSFSASPDTQYF	TGTGCCAGCAGCTTTTCAGCTTCTCCAGATACGCAGTATTTT
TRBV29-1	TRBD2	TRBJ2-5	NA	CSVEDLKREMAEETQYF	TGCAGCGTTGAAGATCTTAAGCGGGAGATGGCGGAAGAGACCCAGTACTTC
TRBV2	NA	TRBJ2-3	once	CASSELKDTQYF	TGTGCCAGCAGTGAACTAAAAGATACGCAGTATTTT
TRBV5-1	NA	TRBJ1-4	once	CASSLGAGQGEKLFF	TGCGCCAGCAGCTTGGGTGCGGGGCAGGGTGAAAAACTGTTTTTT
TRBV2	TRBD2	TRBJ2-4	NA	CASRTDRTSGRGEAKNIQYF	TGTGCCAGCAGGACAGACCGGACTAGCGGGAGGGGTGAGGCCAAAAACATTCAGTACTTC
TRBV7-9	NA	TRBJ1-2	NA	CASSSPRSRPDPPNYGYTF	TGTGCCAGCAGCTCGCCGCGATCCCGTCCCGATCCCCCTAACTATGGCTACACCTTC
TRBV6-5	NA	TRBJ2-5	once	CASSYSLGQETQYF	TGTGCCAGCAGTTACTCGCTGGGGCAAGAGACCCAGTACTTC
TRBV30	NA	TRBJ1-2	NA	CAWSVKWGASGSGYTF	TGTGCCTGGAGTGTGAAATGGGGGGCAAGTGGCAGTGGCTACACCTTC
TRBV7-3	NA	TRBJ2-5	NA	CASSLSSLSAETQYF	TGTGCCAGCAGCTTATCGTCCCTCAGTGCGGAGACCCAGTACTTC
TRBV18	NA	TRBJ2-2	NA	CASSPPSGANTGELFF	TGTGCCAGCTCACCACCTTCCGGCGCGAACACCGGGGAGCTGTTTTTT
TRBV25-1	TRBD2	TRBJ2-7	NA	CASSEFGGWPAYEQYF	TGTGCCAGCAGTGAATTCGGGGGGTGGCCAGCCTACGAGCAGTACTTC
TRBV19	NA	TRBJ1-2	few	CASETGTAGSYGYTF	TGTGCCAGTGAGACAGGAACCGCGGGTAGTTATGGCTACACCTTC
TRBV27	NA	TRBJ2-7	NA	CASSRTGLTYEQYF	TGTGCCAGCAGTCGGACCGGACTAACCTACGAGCAGTACTTC
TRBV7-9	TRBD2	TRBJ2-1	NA	CASSLEPSGAYNEQFF	TGTGCCAGCAGCTTAGAGCCAAGCGGGGCCTACAATGAGCAGTTCTTC
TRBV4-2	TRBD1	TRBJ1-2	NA	CASSRRVRQGALYTF	TGTGCCAGCAGCCGTCGAGTGCGGCAGGGGGCCCTCTACACCTTC
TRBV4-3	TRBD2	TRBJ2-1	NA	CASSQDYGLAGQGNEQFF	TGCGCCAGCAGCCAAGATTACGGACTAGCGGGACAGGGCAATGAGCAGTTCTTC
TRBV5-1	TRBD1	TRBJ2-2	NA	CASSLRQGANGELFF	TGCGCCAGCAGCCTGAGACAGGGGGCGAACGGGGAGCTGTTTTTT
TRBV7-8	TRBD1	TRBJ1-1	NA	CASSRQGGILNTEAFF	TGTGCCAGCAGCCGACAGGGCGGGATTTTGAACACTGAAGCTTTCTTT
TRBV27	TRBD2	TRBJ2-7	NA	CASSSRLATLYEQYF	TGTGCCAGCAGTTCCCGACTAGCAACCCTCTACGAGCAGTACTTC
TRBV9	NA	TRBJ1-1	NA	CASSAHRNTEAFF	TGTGCCAGCAGCGCACATCGGAACACTGAAGCTTTCTTT
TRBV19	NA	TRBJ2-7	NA	CASSDPGGSYEQYF	TGTGCCAGTAGTGACCCCGGGGGCTCCTACGAGCAGTACTTC
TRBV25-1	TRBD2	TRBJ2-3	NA	CASSAERGLAGTPDTQYF	TGTGCCAGCAGTGCCGAACGGGGACTAGCGGGAACGCCAGATACGCAGTATTTT
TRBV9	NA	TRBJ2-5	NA	CASSVSYMMFCFRQETQYF	TGTGCCAGCAGCGTTTCTTACATGATGTTTTGCTTTCGGCAAGAGACCCAGTACTTC
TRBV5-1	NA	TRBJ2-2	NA	CASSRRGNTGELFF	TGCGCCAGCAGCCGGCGAGGAAACACCGGGGAGCTGTTTTTT
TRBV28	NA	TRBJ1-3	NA	CASSLGGLGNTIYF	TGTGCCAGCAGTTTAGGGGGCCTAGGAAACACCATATATTTT
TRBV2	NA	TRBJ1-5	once	CATQPNSNQPQHF	TGTGCCACCCAACCAAATAGCAATCAGCCCCAGCATTTT